A single sample gave rise to the 30 T cell receptor beta chains below, sequenced in a study of blood T cell repertoires in COVID-19. TCRdb's table, derived via immunoSEQ multiplex PCR, lists solely in-frame clones and lacks some. The table lists around 300,000 clones, approximately 91% of them singletons. The source material was peripheral blood. Every receptor here comes from a man aged 45 to 65 with acute or convalescent COVID-19.

This chain connects TRBV27 to TRBJ2-3; TRBD1 aligns across 8 bases. CDR1 is MNHEY and CDR2 is SMNVEV in the germline V gene (reference sequence). V was pared by 6 bases and J by 0 bases, with 2 bases of the junction left unmatched. CDR3 length: 14 amino acids. Here the CDR3 DNA reads TGTGCCAGCAGCAGGACAGGGAGCACAGATACGCAGTATTTT. Its translation is CASSRTGSTDTQYF.

The chain couples TRBV18 to TRBJ2-2, with a possible D match to TRBD1 (5 bases). The CDR3 loop spans 15 amino acids. The germline V and J ends were trimmed by 0 bases and 5 bases, with 10 bases remaining between them. Germline loops: CDR1 KGHSH, CDR2 LQKENI. The CDR3 nucleotides read TGTGCCAGCTCACCACCCGACAGAGTAACCGGGGAGCTGTTTTTT. Translation gives CASSPPDRVTGELFF.

The chain employs TRBV18 and TRBJ2-7, with 7 bases aligning to TRBD1. The CDR3 totals 14 residues. Germline CDR1 and CDR2: KGHSH and LQKENI. Trimming cost V 3 bases and J 2 bases; bases outside gene matches: 4. CDR3 DNA: TGTGCCAGCTCACCCACGGGACAGCCCTACGAGCAGTACTTC. This codes for CASSPTGQPYEQYF.

About this clone itself: This sample includes further DNA sequences coding for the same CDR3. The V and J genes are TRBV11-2 and TRBJ2-5; 10 nucleotides line up with TRBD1. The CDR3 is made up of 14 amino acids. Unmatched junction bases numbered 5, after V lost 5 bases and J lost 5 bases. Germline V lookup: CDR1 SGHAT, CDR2 FQNNGV. Here the CDR3 reads CASSLDRGPETQYF. The DNA for the CDR3 is TGTGCCAGCAGCCTCGACAGGGGGCCTGAGACCCAGTACTTC.

The chain carries TRBV4-2 and TRBJ2-1; the match to TRBD2 covers 11 bases. The CDR3 spans 16 residues. The junction had 11 bases not matched to a gene; V was cut back by 11 bases and J by 2 bases. Germline loops: CDR1 LGHNA, CDR2 YNFKEQ. In DNA, the CDR3 is TGTGCCTCCGCCTTTAGCGGGGGGGTCACCTACAATGAGCAGTTCTTC. Translation gives CASAFSGGVTYNEQFF.

The genes are TRBV11-2 and TRBJ2-1; 8 nucleotides align to TRBD2. From germline, CDR1 is SGHAT and CDR2 FQNNGV. This CDR3 spans 17 amino acids. V lost 5 bases, J lost 2 bases, and 11 bases stayed unmatched. The CDR3 sequence is CASSPKRAGGTYNEQFF. In DNA, the CDR3 is TGTGCCAGCAGCCCGAAGAGGGCGGGGGGAACCTACAATGAGCAGTTCTTC.

The chain couples TRBV5-4 to TRBJ2-3; TRBD2 aligns across 12 bases. V trimming: 5 bases; J trimming: 4 bases; junction bases outside the gene matches: 5. There are 15 residues in the CDR3. CDR1 is SGHNT and CDR2 is YYREEE in the germline V gene (reference sequence). Here the CDR3 reads CASSPSGGAPDTQYF. For the CDR3, the DNA is TGTGCCAGCAGTCCTAGCGGGGGGGCCCCAGATACGCAGTATTTT. Full variable domain (missing parts from reference TRBV5-4 and TRBJ2-3): ETGVTQSPTHLIKTRGQQVTLRCSSQSGHNTVSWYQQALGQGPQFIFQYYREEENGRGNFPPRFSGLQFPNYSSELNVNALELDDSALYLCASSPSGGAPDTQYFGPGTRLTVL.

This clone has only one observation. V gene TRBV10-3 combines with J gene TRBJ1-1, with D possibly TRBD1 on 5 matching bases. The CDR3 spans 15 residues. Germline lookup yields CDR1 ENHRY and CDR2 SYGVKD. Trimming pared 0 bases from V and 9 bases from J, leaving 17 bases between. The CDR3 DNA reads as TGTGCCATCAGTGAGTCAAGGGGTGGGATGGAAAAAGCTTTCTTT. It is translated as CAISESRGGMEKAFF.

Written as DNA, the CDR3 is TGTGCCAGCAGTTGGCTCTACTCGGGTGAGCAGTACTTC. Its translation: CASSWLYSGEQYF. The chain couples TRBV12-3 or TRBV12-4 to TRBJ2-7; D not resolved. Trimming pared 4 bases from V and 7 bases from J, leaving 14 bases between. The CDR3 covers 13 residues.

This chain's CDR3 is CASRPGGLNEQFF. The CDR3 DNA is TGTGCCAGCAGGCCAGGGGGCCTAAATGAGCAGTTCTTC. V usage is TRBV2 and J usage is TRBJ2-1; 8 bases map to TRBD1. Germline V gives CDR1 SNHLY, CDR2 FYNNEI. The V segment lost 6 bases and the J segment 7 bases; nucleotides outside the gene matches: 5. The CDR3 spans 13 residues.

V is TRBV5-6 and J is TRBJ1-1, with D hard to call. V lost 3 bases to trimming and J lost 4 bases, with 19 bases between them. The germline V gene encodes CDR1 SGHDT and CDR2 YYEEEE. The length of the CDR3 is 16 residues. This CDR3 is CASSSQLRGWSTEAFF. CDR3 in DNA: TGTGCCAGCAGCTCCCAGTTGAGAGGGTGGAGCACTGAAGCTTTCTTT.

The V and J genes are TRBV28 and TRBJ1-4; 7 nucleotides match TRBD1. With V trimmed by 5 bases and J by 1 base, 1 base remained unmatched. Germline V gene lookup returns CDR1 MDHEN and CDR2 SYDVKM. This CDR3 contains 14 residues. The CDR3 coding sequence is TGTGCCAGCAGTCCAGGGGGAACTAATGAAAAACTGTTTTTT. Its protein is CASSPGGTNEKLFF.

This chain links TRBV3-1 (or the pseudogene TRBV3-2) with TRBJ2-7; a weak D match, TRBD1 (6 bases). This CDR3 has 18 amino acids. V lost 1 base and J 3 bases, leaving 22 bases between the germline ends. CDR1 is LGHDT and CDR2 is YNNKEL in the germline V gene (reference sequence). The CDR3 sequence: CASSQGPIRGLSVYEQYF. CDR3 in DNA: TGTGCCAGCAGCCAAGGCCCGATCAGGGGCCTTTCGGTCTACGAGCAGTACTTC.

The chain combines TRBV30 with TRBJ2-1; 9 bases agree with TRBD2. This CDR3 is built from 15 residues. V was clipped by 4 bases and J by 1 base; unmatched bases: 5. CDR1 GTSNPN and CDR2 SVGIG come from the germline V gene (reference sequence). The CDR3 protein is CAWTPRGGSYNEQFF. For the CDR3, the DNA is TGTGCCTGGACCCCGCGGGGGGGTTCCTACAATGAGCAGTTCTTC.

This chain joins TRBV4-1 and TRBJ1-1; TRBD1 is a possible D gene (5 bases). This CDR3 region has 16 residues. Trimming took 3 bases from V and 1 from J, leaving 15 bases between them. In germline, CDR1 is MGHRA, CDR2 YSYEKL. The CDR3 is CASSHVRFRGNTEAFF. The CDR3 DNA sequence: TGCGCCAGCAGCCACGTTCGGTTTAGGGGGAACACTGAAGCTTTCTTT.

The chain combines TRBV11-3 with TRBJ2-1; 8 nucleotides agree with TRBD2. This CDR3 contains 16 residues. V shed 1 base, J shed 2 bases, and the junction held 4 bases outside the gene matches. Germline CDR1 reads SGHNT; CDR2 reads YENEEA. The CDR3 bases are TGTGCCAGCAGCTTAGGGGCCGGGGGGGCCTACAATGAGCAGTTCTTC. Translation: CASSLGAGGAYNEQFF. The full variable domain, in which reference TRBV11-3 and TRBJ2-1 provide the parts outside the CDR3, is EAGVVQSPRYKIIEKKQPVAFWCNPISGHNTLYWYLQNLGQGPELLIRYENEEAVDDSQLPKDRFSAERLKGVDSTLKIQPAELGDSAVYLCASSLGAGGAYNEQFFGPGTRLTVL.

The chain employs TRBV7-8 and TRBJ2-7; D gene unclear. Trimming took off 1 base at V and 0 bases at J, with 10 bases between the two ends. The CDR3 is 15 residues long. Germline V lookup: CDR1 SGHVS, CDR2 FQNEAQ. CDR3 in amino acids: CASSLGFSVSYEQYF. CDR3 sequence (DNA): TGTGCCAGCAGCTTAGGATTCAGCGTCTCCTACGAGCAGTACTTC.

The V gene is TRBV19, the J gene TRBJ2-7, with 10 bases matching TRBD1. Germline-derived CDR1 and CDR2 are LNHDA and SQIVND (reference sequence). V was pared by 5 bases and J by 3 bases, with 10 bases of the junction left unmatched. The CDR3 extends over 16 amino acids. The CDR3 spells CASSGTRDRGIYEQYF. For the CDR3, the DNA is TGTGCCAGTAGTGGAACCCGGGACAGGGGTATCTACGAGCAGTACTTC.

A note on this clone: The same CDR3 can be traced to other DNA sequences in this sample. The chain employs TRBV6-2 or TRBV6-3 and TRBJ2-7; 9 bases are shared with TRBD2. The germline V gene has CDR1 MNHEY and CDR2 SVGEGT. CDR3 length: 15 residues. Trimming took 2 bases from V and 0 from J; bases not matched to a gene: 2. The CDR3 coding sequence is TGTGCCAGCAGTTACGAGACTAGCGGCTCCTACGAGCAGTACTTC. Its protein product is CASSYETSGSYEQYF.

The chain employs TRBV5-8 and TRBJ2-3; 9 bases map to TRBD2. CDR3 length: 16 residues. V lost 4 bases to trimming and J lost 0 bases; unmatched junction nucleotides: 6. Germline V gene sequence: CDR1 SGHTS, CDR2 YDEGEE. In DNA form, the CDR3 reads TGTGCCAGCAGCCCAGGGCTAGCGGGGAGCACAGATACGCAGTATTTT. Its protein is CASSPGLAGSTDTQYF. Full variable domain (rest looked up from reference TRBV5-8 and TRBJ2-3): EAGVTQSPTHLIKTRGQQATLRCSPISGHTSVYWYQQALGLGLQFLLWYDEGEERNRGNFPPRFSGRQFPNYSSELNVNALELEDSALYLCASSPGLAGSTDTQYFGPGTRLTVL.

This chain links TRBV13 with TRBJ2-1; 11 bases fit TRBD2. After removal of 1 base from V and 6 bases from J, the junction contained 2 bases not matched to a gene. The CDR3 is 15 residues long. CDR1 PRHDT and CDR2 FYEKMQ come from the germline V gene (reference sequence). The CDR3 nucleotides are TGTGCCAGCAGCTTAGATAGCGGGGGGGCCAATGAGCAGTTCTTC. As protein: CASSLDSGGANEQFF.

J is TRBJ2-3 and V is TRBV27; 7 bases fit TRBD1. With 6 bases clipped from V and 3 bases from J, the junction kept 9 bases outside the gene matches. The CDR3 length is 15 residues. Germline assignment: CDR1 MNHEY and CDR2 SMNVEV (reference sequence). CDR3 DNA: TGTGCCAGCAGCGACAGACAGGGAGTAACAGATACGCAGTATTTT. This encodes CASSDRQGVTDTQYF.

V is TRBV11-2 and J is TRBJ1-2; no reliable D call. Trimming took off 0 bases at V and 7 bases at J, with 12 bases between the two ends. Germline V gives CDR1 SGHAT, CDR2 FQNNGV. The CDR3 is made up of 14 amino acids. CDR3 coding DNA: TGTGCCAGCAGCTTAGATCCGAGCCGGAGTGGCTACACCTTC. It translates to CASSLDPSRSGYTF.

The chain carries TRBV30 and TRBJ1-5; TRBD1 matches at 7 bases. Unmatched junction bases numbered 7, after V lost 2 bases and J lost 3 bases. In germline, CDR1 is GTSNPN, CDR2 SVGIG (reference sequence). CDR3 length: 15 residues. CDR3: CAWSSRQGSNQPQHF. In nucleotides, the CDR3 is TGTGCCTGGAGTTCTCGACAGGGCTCCAATCAGCCCCAGCATTTT.

The chain is built from TRBV11-3 and TRBJ2-1; 7 nucleotides align to TRBD1. J gave up 9 bases and V 4 bases, and 6 bases lay outside the gene matches. The CDR3 loop spans 13 amino acids. The germline gives CDR1 SGHNT, CDR2 YENEEA. The CDR3 spells CASSSRQGGEQFF. The CDR3 nucleotides read TGTGCCAGCAGCTCCCGACAGGGCGGTGAGCAGTTCTTC.

This clone was seen just once. The chain couples TRBV12-3 or TRBV12-4 to TRBJ1-3; D not certain. This CDR3 spans 12 amino acids. V was clipped by 5 bases and J by 4 bases, with 6 bases between them. This chain's CDR3 is CASSPRGNTIYF. DNA of the CDR3: TGTGCCAGCAGTCCACGGGGAAACACCATATATTTT.

V and J are TRBV30 and TRBJ2-6; D gene unclear. In germline, CDR1 is GTSNPN, CDR2 SVGIG (reference sequence). This CDR3 has 14 residues. Trimming left V 2 bases short and J 1 base short, with 6 bases between. CDR3 in amino acids: CAWSRVSGANVLTF. The CDR3, as DNA: TGTGCCTGGAGTCGCGTTTCTGGGGCCAACGTCCTGACTTTC. Together with reference TRBV30 and TRBJ2-6, the CDR3 gives the full variable domain: SQTIHQWPATLVQPVGSPLSLECTVEGTSNPNLYWYRQAAGRGLQLLFYSVGIGQISSEVPQNLSASRPQDRQFILSSKKLLLSDSGFYLCAWSRVSGANVLTFGAGSRLTVL.

This chain uses TRBV7-9 with TRBJ1-3; D perhaps matches TRBD1 (5 bases). V was cut by 5 bases and J by 2 bases, with 13 bases left in between. CDR3 size: 15 residues. CDR1 is SEHNR and CDR2 is FQNEAQ in the germline V gene (reference sequence). CDR3: CASSRADTAGNTIYF. The CDR3, as DNA: TGTGCCAGCAGCCGGGCGGACACCGCTGGAAACACCATATATTTT.

The chain has TRBV5-1 and TRBJ1-2; 7 bases agree with TRBD1. Germline CDR1 SGHRS, CDR2 YFSETQ. The CDR3 contains 13 residues. Losses at the gene ends were 4 bases for V and 7 bases for J; bases not matched to a gene: 7. CDR3 protein: CASSPTGPLGYTF. CDR3 coding DNA: TGCGCCAGCAGCCCGACAGGGCCCCTTGGCTACACCTTC.

Turning to this clone: The sample carries other DNA sequences with the same CDR3. The chain employs TRBV30 and TRBJ1-1; no definite D call. The CDR3 has 12 residues. From germline, CDR1 is GTSNPN and CDR2 SVGIG (reference sequence). Deletions cut 0 bases from V and 2 bases from J, with 4 bases between. CDR3 DNA sequence: TGTGCCTGGAGTGTTCTAAACACTGAAGCTTTCTTT. As protein: CAWSVLNTEAFF.